These T cell receptor beta chains were read from a single sample in a study of CD8+ T cells in alopecia areata. Profiled with immunoSEQ multiplex PCR; TCRdb holds only in-frame clones, not every one. The profile shows fewer than 200,000 clones, just under 60% of them singletons. This material consisted of CD4+ T cells sorted from blood, taken at week 0. The receptors originated from a human donor with alopecia areata. Both conserved end residues are part of each CDR3. A D gene is named only where the DNA matches it firmly. The size entry is marked missing in some rows and otherwise reads once, few, many or a size class.

v_call	cdr3_length	clone_size	d_call	j_call	cdr3_nt	cdr3_aa
TRBV9	13	once	NA	TRBJ1-1	TGTGCCAGCAGCCCTCCCGGTGGGGGACTGCATTTCTTT	CASSPPGGGLHFF
TRBV5-6	13	NA	NA	TRBJ1-1	TGTGCCAGCAGCTTGGGAAAGGCCACTGAAGCTTTCTTT	CASSLGKATEAFF
TRBV29-1	15	NA	TRBD1	TRBJ1-1	TGCAGCGTTGGGGCACAGGGGGCGACGAATACTGAAGCTTTCTTT	CSVGAQGATNTEAFF
TRBV7-8	16	NA	NA	TRBJ2-3	TGTGCCAGCAGCTTAGGGACGGGGAGAACCACAGATACGCAGTATTTT	CASSLGTGRTTDTQYF
TRBV9	14	few	NA	TRBJ2-1	TGTGCCAGCAGCGTAGACAGGGTAGGAAATGAGCAGTTCTTC	CASSVDRVGNEQFF
TRBV5-1	13	NA	NA	TRBJ2-5	TGCGCCAGCAGCCAGGCCGCGAAGGAGACCCAGTACTTC	CASSQAAKETQYF
TRBV5-1	18	NA	TRBD1	TRBJ2-3	TGCGCCAGCAGGAGGGGACAGGGAGGTGGCGTGGGCACAGATACGCAGTATTTT	CASRRGQGGGVGTDTQYF
TRBV29-1	13	NA	NA	TRBJ2-7	TGCAGCGTTCGAAGGTCGCAGAATTACGAGCAGTACTTC	CSVRRSQNYEQYF
TRBV28	17	once	NA	TRBJ1-6	TGTGCCAGCAGTTTGGGGACTTTGGTGGTGTTAGGTTCACCCCTCCACTTT	CASSLGTLVVLGSPLHF
TRBV25-1	13	NA	NA	TRBJ2-2	TGTGCCAGCAGTGAATCCAAACCGAGGGAGCTGTTTTTT	CASSESKPRELFF
TRBV2	12	NA	TRBD1	TRBJ2-7	TGTGCCAGCAGTACAGGGGTGCACGAGCAGTACTTC	CASSTGVHEQYF
TRBV30	13	NA	NA	TRBJ1-3	TGTGCCTCCCATCGGGGGACTGGAAACACCATATATTTT	CASHRGTGNTIYF
TRBV30	16	NA	TRBD2	TRBJ2-3	TGTGCCTGGAGTCAGGGACTAGCGGGGGATGCAGATACGCAGTATTTT	CAWSQGLAGDADTQYF
TRBV7-8	16	NA	TRBD1	TRBJ2-7	TGTGCCAGCAGCTTACCCCTGACAGGGGGCCCCTACGAGCAGTACTTC	CASSLPLTGGPYEQYF
TRBV4-1	17	NA	NA	TRBJ2-1	TGCGCCAGCAGCCAAGGAGGGGGGCGCCGGCGGTACAATGAGCAGTTCTTC	CASSQGGGRRRYNEQFF
TRBV7-6	16	few	NA	TRBJ2-3	TGTGCCAGCAGCGACCCGAGGGCTGGGGGAACAGATACGCAGTATTTT	CASSDPRAGGTDTQYF
TRBV28	15	NA	NA	TRBJ1-5	TGTGCCAGCAGCGCCATCCGGGGGTTAAATCAGCCCCAGCATTTT	CASSAIRGLNQPQHF
TRBV20-1	10	NA	NA	TRBJ2-7	TGCAGTGTCGGCCTCGACGAGCAGTACTTC	CSVGLDEQYF
TRBV7-2	12	NA	NA	TRBJ2-5	TGTGCCAGCAGGCGCTTCCAAGAGACCCAGTACTTC	CASRRFQETQYF
TRBV15	16	few	TRBD1	TRBJ2-3	TGTGCCACCAGCCTCAGGACAGGGGGCGGAGGAGATACGCAGTATTTT	CATSLRTGGGGDTQYF
TRBV6-5	15	NA	NA	TRBJ2-1	TGTGCCAGCAGTACGTACAAGCGGGCTAACAATGAGCAGTTCTTC	CASSTYKRANNEQFF
TRBV29-1	11	once	NA	TRBJ2-2	TGCAGCGTCATTTCTGCCGGGGAGCTGTTTTTT	CSVISAGELFF
TRBV25-1	11	few	NA	TRBJ2-1	TGTGCCAGCAGGAGACGTAATGAGCAGTTCTTC	CASRRRNEQFF
TRBV7-8	13	many	NA	TRBJ2-7	TGTGCCAGCAGCGGGACCTACCCCTACGAGCAGTACTTC	CASSGTYPYEQYF
TRBV7-9	13	once	TRBD1	TRBJ2-7	TGTGCCGGATCGGGACAGGGGGTCAACGAGCAGTACTTC	CAGSGQGVNEQYF
TRBV7-9	14	few	TRBD1	TRBJ1-1	TGTGCCAGCAGCTTAGAAGGGACAGCGACTGAAGCTTTCTTT	CASSLEGTATEAFF
TRBV27	15	NA	NA	TRBJ2-6	TGTGCCAGCACCCGCCTTGACTCTGGGGCCAACGTCCTGACTTTC	CASTRLDSGANVLTF
TRBV7-8	15	NA	NA	TRBJ2-5	TGTGCCAGCAGCTTATCAGGGACCACCTCGGGGACCCAGTACTTC	CASSLSGTTSGTQYF
TRBV30	16	few	NA	TRBJ2-2	TGTGCCTGGAGTACCCGGGGGTCGATCAACACCGGGGAGCTGTTTTTT	CAWSTRGSINTGELFF
TRBV6-6	15	few	NA	TRBJ2-2	TGTGCCAGCAGTTACTCCGGGGACAACACCGGGGAGCTGTTTTTT	CASSYSGDNTGELFF
TRBV30	16	NA	TRBD1	TRBJ2-2	TGTGCCTGGAGATCCTACGGGACAGGGTACACCGGGGAGCTGTTTTTT	CAWRSYGTGYTGELFF
TRBV9	17	few	TRBD1	TRBJ1-6	TGTGCCAGCAGCCCGGGGTCGTCGACAGGGGGTAATTCACCCCTCCACTTT	CASSPGSSTGGNSPLHF
TRBV30	12	few	NA	TRBJ1-2	TGTGCCTGGAGTGTCGCTCCAAATGGCTACACCTTC	CAWSVAPNGYTF
TRBV27	15	NA	NA	TRBJ1-6	TGTGCCAGCAGTACCTTTGGGGGCACTTATTCACCCCTCCACTTT	CASSTFGGTYSPLHF